The entry below describes one T cell receptor beta chain. The data were obtained in a study of technical replicates of blood from a few donors. Germline trimming cut 5 bases from V and 6 bases from J; bases unmatched to any gene: 12. The germline V gene has CDR1 SGHTA and CDR2 FQGNSA. CDR3 length equals 15 residues. TCRdb's table, derived via immunoSEQ multiplex PCR, lists solely in-frame clones and lacks some. The data contain more than 90,000 clones, 90% to 97% of them singletons. This TCR was recovered from a human donor in good health. Input material: T cells isolated from PBMCs. The chain couples TRBV7-2 to TRBJ1-2; the match to TRBD1 covers 7 bases. CDR3 bases: TGTGCCAGCAGCCCCAGGACAGGTACGGCAAATGGCTACACCTTC. Amino acids: CASSPRTGTANGYTF.